Following are 18 T cell receptor beta chains from one sample sequenced in a study of technical replicates of blood from a few donors. Profiling relied on immunoSEQ multiplex PCR, and the TCRdb table lists in-frame clones only, not all of them. The sample has about 88,000 clones; 85% to 95% are singletons. The sample consisted of T cells isolated from PBMCs. These receptors all stem from a human donor in good health.

V usage is TRBV25-1 and J usage is TRBJ1-5, with D tentatively TRBD1 (6 bases). V dropped 1 base and J dropped 6 bases, with 19 bases sitting between them. From germline, CDR1 is MGHDK and CDR2 SYGVNS. The CDR3 consists of 17 residues. CDR3 in amino acids: CASSESGGLGAGQPQHF. The CDR3 region has the DNA TGTGCCAGCAGTGAATCGGGGGGCCTGGGGGCCGGTCAGCCCCAGCATTTT.

This clone was seen a single time. Germline is not matched at one junction end, which may reflect a read error. J is TRBJ2-5 and V is TRBV7-7; the match to TRBD2 covers 13 bases. CDR1 SSHAT and CDR2 FNYEAQ come from the germline V gene (reference sequence). The CDR3 sequence is 15 residues long. CDR3 sequence: CASSLLAGGQETQYF. DNA of the CDR3: TGTGCTAGCAGTTTACTAGCGGGGGGGCAAGAGACCCAGTACTTC.

The chain has TRBV28 and TRBJ1-2, with no clear D. Deletions cut 6 bases from V and 4 bases from J, with 12 bases between. Germline-derived CDR1 and CDR2 are MDHEN and SYDVKM. This CDR3 has 13 residues. This CDR3 is CASSTDWGYGYTF. Here the CDR3 DNA reads TGTGCCAGCAGCACGGACTGGGGCTATGGCTACACCTTC.

This rearrangement joins TRBV7-6 to TRBJ1-4; 7 nucleotides match TRBD1. The V and J ends lost 5 bases and 4 bases, in that order; junction bases with no gene match: 7. Germline V lookup: CDR1 SGHVS, CDR2 FNYEAQ. This CDR3 contains 15 residues. The chain's CDR3 is CASSLGGQINEKLFF. The DNA for the CDR3 is TGTGCCAGCAGCCTAGGGGGACAGATTAATGAAAAACTGTTTTTT.

V is TRBV18 and J is TRBJ1-5; D may be TRBD1 (5 bases). The CDR3 has 18 residues. The V end was cut by 2 bases, the J end by 2 bases, with 19 bases between. The germline CDR1 and CDR2 sequences are KGHSH and LQKENI. The CDR3: CASSPFVIQGGRNQPQHF. The CDR3 nucleotides are TGTGCCAGCTCACCATTCGTTATTCAGGGTGGACGCAATCAGCCCCAGCATTTT. Filled out from reference TRBV18 and TRBJ1-5, the complete variable domain reads NAGVMQNPRHLVRRRGQEARLRCSPMKGHSHVYWYRQLPEEGLKFMVYLQKENIIDESGMPKERFSAEFPKEGPSILRIQQVVRGDSAAYFCASSPFVIQGGRNQPQHFGDGTRLSIL.

The genes are TRBV28 and TRBJ1-2, with D possibly matching TRBD1 (5 bases). In germline, CDR1 is MDHEN, CDR2 SYDVKM. The CDR3 has 12 amino acids. With 6 bases removed from V and 8 bases from J, the gap between germline ends came to 13 bases. The DNA for the CDR3 is TGTGCCAGCAGGACAGCTATGCAGGGCTACACCTTC. The encoded protein is CASRTAMQGYTF.

The CDR3 spells CSVESLPGNTEAFF. The CDR3 DNA reads TGCAGCGTTGAGTCATTGCCGGGGAACACTGAAGCTTTCTTT. The chain combines TRBV29-1 with TRBJ1-1; D uncertain. The V gene's germline CDR1 is SQVTM and CDR2 ANQGSEA. Trimming pared 3 bases from V and 1 base from J, leaving 12 bases between. This CDR3 is built from 14 residues.

V is TRBV5-3 and J is TRBJ2-1, with D possibly matching TRBD1 (6 bases). TRBV5-3 is identified as an open reading frame with a role that is uncertain. The V end was cut by 1 base, the J end by 3 bases, with 17 bases between. The CDR3 contains 17 residues. This CDR3 reads CARSLWFLGAGYNEQFF. The CDR3 coding sequence is TGTGCCAGAAGCTTGTGGTTTTTGGGGGCCGGCTACAATGAGCAGTTCTTC.

The chain combines TRBV6-5 with TRBJ2-2, with TRBD1 as a possible D gene (6 bases). Per germline, CDR1 MNHEY and CDR2 SVGAGI. V gave up 8 bases and J gave up 2 bases, with 12 bases separating them. This CDR3 comprises 14 residues. CDR3 region: CASHDRTNTGELFF. In DNA, the CDR3 is TGTGCCAGCCACGACAGGACTAACACCGGGGAGCTGTTTTTT.

The chain has TRBV19 and TRBJ2-7; tentative D call: TRBD1 (6 bases). The CDR3 has 15 residues. Germline CDR1 and CDR2: LNHDA and SQIVND (reference sequence). V was pared by 3 bases and J by 0 bases, with 12 bases between. The CDR3, as DNA: TGTGCCAGTAGTATTCACCGGGACATCTCCTACGAGCAGTACTTC. Its translation: CASSIHRDISYEQYF.

The V call is TRBV19, the J call TRBJ2-2, with TRBD1 identical over 8 bases. This CDR3 contains 14 residues. The germline gives CDR1 LNHDA, CDR2 SQIVND (reference sequence). The V gene end was trimmed by 7 bases and the J gene end by 6 bases; junction bases not matched to a gene: 7. CDR3 protein: CASIGRGRPGELFF. The CDR3, as DNA: TGTGCCAGTATCGGCAGGGGGCGCCCCGGGGAGCTGTTTTTT.

This clone occurred once. The J gene is TRBJ1-1, the V gene TRBV28, with TRBD1 as a possible D gene (5 bases). The CDR3 contains 13 residues. The germline V gene has CDR1 MDHEN and CDR2 SYDVKM. V shed 6 bases and J shed 2 bases, with 10 bases lying between them. CDR3 amino acids: CASSRGLNTEAFF. CDR3 coding DNA: TGTGCCAGCAGCCGGGGACTCAACACTGAAGCTTTCTTT.

The V call is TRBV7-9, the J call TRBJ1-5, with 7 bases lining up with TRBD1. CDR1 and CDR2 (germline): SEHNR, FQNEAQ (reference sequence). The CDR3 covers 15 residues. Trimming removed 5 bases from V and 2 bases from J; junction bases left unmatched: 6. The CDR3 sequence is CASSIDRVGNQPQHF. DNA for the CDR3: TGTGCCAGCAGCATCGACAGGGTAGGCAATCAGCCCCAGCATTTT.

The chain combines TRBV2 with TRBJ2-7, with 10 bases aligning to TRBD2. The J segment lost 1 base and the V segment lost 1 base, leaving 4 bases of the junction unmatched. This CDR3 has 16 amino acids. Per germline, CDR1 SNHLY and CDR2 FYNNEI. This CDR3 is CASSEGLAGASYEQYF. The CDR3 nucleotides are TGTGCCAGCAGTGAAGGCCTAGCGGGGGCATCCTACGAGCAGTACTTC. The whole variable domain, filled in from reference TRBV2 and TRBJ2-7, reads EPEVTQTPSHQVTQMGQEVILRCVPISNHLYFYWYRQILGQKVEFLVSFYNNEISEKSEIFDDQFSVERPDGSNFTLKIRSTKLEDSAMYFCASSEGLAGASYEQYFGPGTRLTVT.

The genes are TRBV6-1 and TRBJ2-1; D call uncertain. The V end was cut by 7 bases, the J end by 10 bases, with 8 bases between. The germline V gene has CDR1 MNHNS and CDR2 SASEGT. The CDR3 runs 10 residues. CDR3 protein: CASMRFEQFF. Written as DNA, the CDR3 is TGTGCCAGCATGAGGTTCGAGCAGTTCTTC.

This chain joins TRBV28 and TRBJ2-7; TRBD1 aligns across 8 bases. The CDR3 covers 13 residues. CDR1 and CDR2 (germline): MDHEN, SYDVKM. V was clipped by 6 bases and J by 2 bases; unmatched bases: 3. The CDR3 DNA follows: TGTGCCAGCAGACCCAGGGGGCCCTACGAGCAGTACTTC. Protein product: CASRPRGPYEQYF.

This chain uses TRBV6-6 with TRBJ2-7; the D gene is possibly TRBD2 (5 bases). V lost 6 bases, J lost 8 bases, and 14 bases lay in between. CDR1 is MNHNY, CDR2 SVGAGI, per germline (reference sequence). CDR3 length equals 12 residues. CDR3 coding DNA: TGTGCCAGCAGCCCACTAGGAGAGAAGCAGTACTTC. It yields the protein CASSPLGEKQYF.

J is TRBJ1-4 and V is TRBV27, with D unresolved. Trimming removed 6 bases at V and 4 bases at J, with 18 bases between. Germline V gene data show CDR1 as MNHEY and CDR2 as SMNVEV (reference sequence). The CDR3 runs 16 residues. The CDR3 DNA is TGTGCCAGCAGAGGAGGGTTACCCTCTTTTAATGAAAAACTGTTTTTT. Translation gives CASRGGLPSFNEKLFF.